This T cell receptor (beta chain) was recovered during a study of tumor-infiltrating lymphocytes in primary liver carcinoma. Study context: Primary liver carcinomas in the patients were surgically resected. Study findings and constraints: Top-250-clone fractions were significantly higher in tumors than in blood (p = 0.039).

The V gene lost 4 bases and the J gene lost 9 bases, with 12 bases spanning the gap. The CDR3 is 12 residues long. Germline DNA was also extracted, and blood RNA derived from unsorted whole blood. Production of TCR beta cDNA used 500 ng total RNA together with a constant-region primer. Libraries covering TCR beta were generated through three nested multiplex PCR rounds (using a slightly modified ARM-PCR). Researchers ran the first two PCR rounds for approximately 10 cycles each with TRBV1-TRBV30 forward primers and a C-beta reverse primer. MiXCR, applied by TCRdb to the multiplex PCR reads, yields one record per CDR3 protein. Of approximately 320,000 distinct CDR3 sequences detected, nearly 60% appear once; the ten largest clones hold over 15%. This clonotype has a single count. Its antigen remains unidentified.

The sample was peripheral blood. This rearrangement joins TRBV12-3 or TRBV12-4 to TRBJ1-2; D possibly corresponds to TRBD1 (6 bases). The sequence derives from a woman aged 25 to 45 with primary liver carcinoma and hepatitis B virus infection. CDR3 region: CASSSRGHCYTF. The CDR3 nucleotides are TGTGCCAGCAGTTCTAGGGGACATTGCTACACCTTC.